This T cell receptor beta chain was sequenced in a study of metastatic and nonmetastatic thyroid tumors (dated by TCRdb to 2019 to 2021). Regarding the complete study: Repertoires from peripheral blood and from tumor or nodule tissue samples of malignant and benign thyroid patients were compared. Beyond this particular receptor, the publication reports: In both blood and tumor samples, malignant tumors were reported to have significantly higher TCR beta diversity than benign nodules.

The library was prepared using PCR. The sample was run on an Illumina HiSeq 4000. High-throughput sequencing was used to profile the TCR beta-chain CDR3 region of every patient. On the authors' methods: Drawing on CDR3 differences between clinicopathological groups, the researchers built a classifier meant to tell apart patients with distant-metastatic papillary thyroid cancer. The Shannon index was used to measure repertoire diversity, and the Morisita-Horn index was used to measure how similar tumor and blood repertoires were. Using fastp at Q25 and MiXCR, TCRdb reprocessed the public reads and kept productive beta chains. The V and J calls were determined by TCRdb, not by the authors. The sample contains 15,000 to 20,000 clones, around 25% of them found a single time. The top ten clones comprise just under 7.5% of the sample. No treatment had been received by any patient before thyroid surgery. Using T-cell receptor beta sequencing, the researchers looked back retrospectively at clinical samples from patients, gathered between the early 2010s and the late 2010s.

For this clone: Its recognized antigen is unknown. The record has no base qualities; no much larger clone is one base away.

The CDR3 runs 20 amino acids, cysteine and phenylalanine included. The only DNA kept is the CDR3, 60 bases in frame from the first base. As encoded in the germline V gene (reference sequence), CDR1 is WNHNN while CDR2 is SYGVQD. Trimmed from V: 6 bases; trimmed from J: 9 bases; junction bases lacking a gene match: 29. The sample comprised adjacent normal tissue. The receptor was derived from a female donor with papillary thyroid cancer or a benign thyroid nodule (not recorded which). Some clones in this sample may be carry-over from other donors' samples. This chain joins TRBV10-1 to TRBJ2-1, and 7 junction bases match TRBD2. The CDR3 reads CASRPTAAGSGTTDGFEQFF. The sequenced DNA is TGCGCCAGCAGACCTACGGCAGCGGGCTCCGGGACTACGGACGGGTTTGAGCAGTTCTTC.